This passage covers 7 T cell receptor beta chains from one sample sequenced in a study of vaccination and CD4 T cells after COVID-19. The treatment: approximately 9-day PBMC culture with coronavirus spike peptide pools or control peptides (ViraFEST assay). With the Oncomine TCR Beta short-read assay, DNA from cultured CD4+ T cells was sequenced. TCRdb passed the PCR reads through MiXCR, listing each CDR3 protein once. The sample holds 8,500 to 14,000 distinct CDR3 sequences, about three fifths seen once. No antigen is known for these receptors. The sample comprised CD4+ T cells from blood, cultured in vitro. The receptor source for this set is a human donor who had recovered from COVID-19.

The V gene is TRBV7-9, the J gene TRBJ2-2; 8 bases line up with TRBD1. The germline CDR1 and CDR2 sequences are SEHNR and FQNEAQ (reference sequence). This CDR3 has 16 amino acids. J gave up 2 bases and V 5 bases, and 7 bases lay outside the gene matches. CDR3 in amino acids: CASSPNRGINTGELFF. The CDR3, as DNA: TGTGCCAGCAGCCCCAACAGGGGGATAAACACCGGGGAGCTGTTTTTT.

The chain has TRBV20-1 and TRBJ1-2; D remains unclear. Germline V gives CDR1 DFQATT, CDR2 SNEGSKA (reference sequence). The CDR3 runs 14 residues. Deletions cut 6 bases from V and 4 bases from J, with 18 bases between. The CDR3: CSAIPPPRGYGYTF. The CDR3 nucleotides are TGCAGTGCCATCCCCCCGCCCAGAGGCTATGGCTACACCTTC.

The chain carries TRBV2 and TRBJ2-6, with D hard to call. V shed 8 bases and J shed 3 bases, with 8 bases lying between them. CDR1 SNHLY and CDR2 FYNNEI come from the germline V gene. This CDR3 comprises 13 residues. The DNA for the CDR3 is TGTGCCAGCGCCTCGGGTGGGGCCAACGTCCTGACTTTC. Amino acid sequence: CASASGGANVLTF.

This clonotype was seen more than once but under ten times. V is TRBV11-1 and J is TRBJ1-1, with 8 bases lining up with TRBD1. The ends lost 5 bases at V and 5 bases at J; junction bases unmatched: 10. The CDR3 length is 15 residues. The germline CDR1 and CDR2 sequences are SGHAT and FQDESV (reference sequence). The CDR3 reads CASSLGQGVSTEAFF. The CDR3, as DNA: TGTGCCAGCAGCCTCGGACAGGGAGTTTCAACTGAAGCTTTCTTT. The full variable domain, its missing parts supplied by reference TRBV11-1 and TRBJ1-1, is EAEVAQSPRYKITEKSQAVAFWCDPISGHATLYWYRQILGQGPELLVQFQDESVVDDSQLPKDRFSAERLKGVDSTLKIQPAELGDSAMYLCASSLGQGVSTEAFFGQGTRLTVV.

The rearrangement uses TRBV5-6 and TRBJ1-6; the D is unclear. Germline V gene lookup returns CDR1 SGHDT and CDR2 YYEEEE. CDR3 length equals 12 residues. The V end lost 4 bases, the J end lost 10 bases, and 9 bases lay between the germline ends. CDR3 region: CASSPPGSPLHF. CDR3 coding DNA: TGTGCCAGCAGCCCCCCGGGATCACCCCTCCACTTT.

This chain links TRBV6-1 with TRBJ2-7, with 11 bases aligning to TRBD1. CDR3 length: 14 residues. The junction had 6 bases not matched to a gene; V was cut back by 6 bases and J by 5 bases. The germline CDR1 and CDR2 sequences are MNHNS and SASEGT. DNA for the CDR3: TGTGCCAGCAGCAGGACAGGGGGCTTCCACGAGCAGTACTTC. Protein sequence: CASSRTGGFHEQYF.

V is TRBV20-1 and J is TRBJ2-1; 8 nucleotides match TRBD2. Germline CDR1 DFQATT, CDR2 SNEGSKA (reference sequence). This CDR3 region has 15 residues. The ends lost 6 bases at V and 3 bases at J; junction bases unmatched: 10. CDR3 in DNA: TGCAGTGCATCGACCCAGCGGGGGATCTACAATGAGCAGTTCTTC. Amino acids: CSASTQRGIYNEQFF.